This T cell receptor beta chain was captured in a study of blood T cell repertoires in COVID-19. While infection was still active, Seattle patients were enrolled and then followed longitudinally. The CDR3 totals 13 residues. Per the germline V gene, CDR1 is LNHDA and CDR2 is SQIVND (reference sequence). Trimming pared 5 bases from V and 2 bases from J, leaving 10 bases between. Produced via immunoSEQ multiplex PCR; TCRdb's table is partial and in-frame only. The table lists about 300,000 clones, 85% to 90% of them singletons, with 6.3% in the top ten. This chain links TRBV19 with TRBJ2-7, with D unresolved. The clonotype was recovered from a woman between 50 and 59 years old with COVID-19, enrolled during active disease. Sample: peripheral blood. CDR3 bases: TGTGCCAGTAGTGGTATCAGTACCTACGAGCAGTACTTC. As protein: CASSGISTYEQYF.